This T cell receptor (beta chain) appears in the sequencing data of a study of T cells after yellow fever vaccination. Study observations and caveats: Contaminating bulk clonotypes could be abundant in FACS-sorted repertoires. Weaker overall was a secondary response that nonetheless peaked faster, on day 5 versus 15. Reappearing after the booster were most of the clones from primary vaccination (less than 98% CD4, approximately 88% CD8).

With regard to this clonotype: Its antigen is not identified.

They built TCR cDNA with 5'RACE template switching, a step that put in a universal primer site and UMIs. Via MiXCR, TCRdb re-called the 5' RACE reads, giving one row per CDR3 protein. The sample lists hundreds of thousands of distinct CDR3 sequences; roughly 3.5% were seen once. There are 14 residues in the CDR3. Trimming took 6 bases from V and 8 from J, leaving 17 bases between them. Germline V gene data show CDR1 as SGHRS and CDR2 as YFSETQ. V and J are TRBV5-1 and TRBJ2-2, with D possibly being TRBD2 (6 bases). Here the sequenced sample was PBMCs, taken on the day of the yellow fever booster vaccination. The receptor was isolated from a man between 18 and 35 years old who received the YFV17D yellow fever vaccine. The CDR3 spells CASTVNRDSGELFF. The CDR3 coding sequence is TGCGCCAGCACCGTGAACCGGGACTCGGGGGAGCTGTTTTTT.